This T cell receptor (beta chain) was captured by sequencing in a study of CD4+ T cells in melanoma. Study-wide results and limits: A reported correlation linked neoantigen-specific CD4+ T cells to CD8+, macrophage and B cell function.

Repertoires were generated with immunoSEQ multiplex PCR, while TCRdb's copy carries only in-frame clones and drops some. The sample lists about 18,000 clones, more than 65% occurring once. A note on this clone: Its antigen is still unknown.

V dropped 4 bases and J dropped 3; count of bases not matched to a gene: 5. This CDR3 is built from 15 residues. CDR1 is SGHKS, CDR2 YYEKEE, per germline (reference sequence). This chain joins TRBV5-5 and TRBJ1-5; 9 nucleotides agree with TRBD1. Sequenced input: cells from a culture (not recorded whether cultured in vitro). This TCR derives from a human donor with melanoma. The CDR3: CASSRTGDHNQPQHF. CDR3 sequence (DNA): TGTGCCAGCAGCCGGACAGGGGACCACAATCAGCCCCAGCATTTT.